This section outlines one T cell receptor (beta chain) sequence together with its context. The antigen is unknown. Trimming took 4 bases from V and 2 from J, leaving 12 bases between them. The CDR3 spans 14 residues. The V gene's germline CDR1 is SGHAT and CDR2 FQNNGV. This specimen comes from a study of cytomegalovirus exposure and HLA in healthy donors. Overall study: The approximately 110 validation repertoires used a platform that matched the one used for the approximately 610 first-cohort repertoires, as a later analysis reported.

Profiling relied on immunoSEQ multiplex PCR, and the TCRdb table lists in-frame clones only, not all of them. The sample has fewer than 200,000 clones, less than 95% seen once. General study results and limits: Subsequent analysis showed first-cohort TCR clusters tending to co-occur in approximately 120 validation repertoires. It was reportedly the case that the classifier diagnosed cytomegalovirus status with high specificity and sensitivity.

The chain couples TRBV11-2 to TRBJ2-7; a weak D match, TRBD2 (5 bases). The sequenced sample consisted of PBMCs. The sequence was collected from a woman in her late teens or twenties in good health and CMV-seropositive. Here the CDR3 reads CASSSPGLAYEQYF. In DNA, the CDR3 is TGTGCCAGCAGCTCCCCTGGACTTGCCTACGAGCAGTACTTC.